This T cell receptor beta chain was retrieved from a study of early T cells in non-severe SARS-CoV-2 infection. Tagging with unique molecular identifiers was applied to individual cDNA molecules. TCRdb reprocessed the 5' RACE reads via MiXCR and lists one record per CDR3 protein. The sample contains 10,000 to 12,000 distinct CDR3 sequences, around 5% of which appear only once. Ten or more counts support this clonotype. The J segment lost 4 bases and the V segment lost 5 bases, leaving 6 bases of the junction unmatched. Per the germline V gene, CDR1 is SGHAT and CDR2 is FQNNGV. There are 15 residues in the CDR3.

V and J are TRBV11-2 and TRBJ1-3; TRBD1 matches at 9 bases. Sequenced input: whole blood. This clonotype originated in an adult who was a healthcare worker with PCR-confirmed SARS-CoV-2 infection or an uninfected control (not recorded which). Here the CDR3 DNA reads TGTGCCAGCAGCAGGGACAGGGCGGCCGGAAACACCATATATTTT. Its translation is CASSRDRAAGNTIYF.